What follows describes a single T cell receptor beta chain. Its antigen is unknown. This sample stems from a study of graft-versus-host responses after intestinal transplantation. The study's findings and limits: Levels of circulating GvH clones at their peak were associated with early post-transplant HvG declines. Present in recipient marrow, GvH clones included some that appeared first in ileum or blood.

This CDR3 has 14 amino acids. Per the germline V gene, CDR1 is MGHDK and CDR2 is SYGVNS. The V and J ends lost 4 bases and 2 bases, in that order; junction bases with no gene match: 3. TCRdb keeps only in-frame clones here, not all; method: immunoSEQ multiplex PCR. The table has roughly 13,000 clones, approximately 88% seen once. This clonotype was sampled from a human patient who received an intestinal transplant, so some T cells may come from the graft donor. This sequence joins TRBV25-1 and TRBJ2-7, with TRBD1 matching over 9 bases. The specimen was PBMCs, collected approximately 310 days after intestinal transplant. Here the CDR3 DNA reads TGTGCCAGCAGTGCGGGACAGGGACCCTACGAGCAGTACTTC. Its protein is CASSAGQGPYEQYF.